A single sample gave rise to the 19 T cell receptor beta chains below, sequenced in a study of cytomegalovirus exposure and HLA in healthy donors. The PCR had 60 Vbeta and 13 Jbeta primers. Here immunoSEQ multiplex PCR was the method, and the copy in TCRdb shows in-frame clones only, minus some. The sample shows some 150,000 clones, 64% of them seen only once. Sample: PBMCs. The receptor source for this set is a woman aged 25 to 39 in good health and CMV-seropositive.

This clone was detected only once. This chain links TRBV11-2 with TRBJ1-1; 9 bases match TRBD1. V lost 5 bases to trimming and J lost 4 bases; unmatched junction nucleotides: 5. The CDR3 totals 14 residues. CDR1 and CDR2 (germline): SGHAT, FQNNGV. The CDR3 loop reads CASSVDRGGTEAFF. CDR3 bases: TGTGCCAGCAGCGTGGACAGGGGTGGCACTGAAGCTTTCTTT.

The chain recombines TRBV5-1 with TRBJ1-5; no reliable D call. Germline V gene sequence: CDR1 SGHRS, CDR2 YFSETQ. Deletions cut 2 bases from V and 6 bases from J, with 12 bases between. The CDR3 extends over 14 amino acids. In nucleotides, the CDR3 is TGCGCCAGCAGCTTTGAGGGTTTTGGTCAGCCCCAGCATTTT. This gives the protein CASSFEGFGQPQHF.

The V gene is TRBV5-1, the J gene TRBJ1-2; D is possibly TRBD1 (6 bases). This CDR3 contains 17 residues. The V and J ends lost 3 bases and 5 bases respectively, with 23 bases between them. Germline V lookup: CDR1 SGHRS, CDR2 YFSETQ. The CDR3 DNA sequence: TGCGCCAGCAGCTCGTCCTCCGGATCCGGGACACAATATGGCTACACCTTC. Amino acid sequence: CASSSSSGSGTQYGYTF.

This clone was picked up one time. The V and J genes are TRBV29-1 and TRBJ2-5; tentatively, D is TRBD1 (5 bases). Germline-derived CDR1 and CDR2 are SQVTM and ANQGSEA. The CDR3 has 12 residues. Trimming shortened V by 4 bases and J by 2 bases, and 8 bases separated the two germline ends. CDR3 bases: TGCAGCGTTGGGCGACAGCAAGAGACCCAGTACTTC. Translating gives CSVGRQQETQYF.

V is TRBV11-1 and J is TRBJ1-1; TRBD1 is a possible D gene (5 bases). Germline V CDR1 and CDR2: SGHAT, FQDESV (reference sequence). The CDR3 runs 12 residues. Trimming pared 0 bases from V and 7 bases from J, leaving 6 bases between. The CDR3 sequence is CASSLARGEAFF. The CDR3 DNA is TGTGCCAGCAGCTTAGCAAGGGGTGAAGCTTTCTTT.

The CDR3 here is CASSDQLGLRGYTF. Written as DNA, the CDR3 is TGTGCCAGCAGCGATCAACTGGGACTTCGGGGCTACACCTTC. The chain combines TRBV9 with TRBJ1-2; D might be TRBD1 (5 bases). V lost 3 bases and J 8 bases, leaving 17 bases between the germline ends. Per germline, CDR1 SGDLS and CDR2 YYNGEE. This CDR3 is 14 amino acids long.

The CDR3 nucleotides are TGTGCCAGCAGCGGGGGGGGGATTAGCAATCAGCCCCAGCATTTT. Translating it yields CASSGGGISNQPQHF. The V gene is TRBV6-1, the J gene TRBJ1-5; D possibly corresponds to TRBD1 (5 bases). Germline lookup yields CDR1 MNHNS and CDR2 SASEGT. The V and J ends lost 6 bases and 0 bases respectively, with 12 bases between them. This CDR3 spans 15 amino acids.

The rearrangement joins TRBV7-2 to TRBJ2-5; 11 positions match TRBD2. Germline V gene lookup returns CDR1 SGHTA and CDR2 FQGNSA. This CDR3 spans 16 amino acids. After removal of 3 bases from V and 5 bases from J, the junction contained 8 bases not matched to a gene. The CDR3 loop reads CASSFSRLAGRETQYF. CDR3 in DNA: TGTGCCAGCAGCTTTTCCCGACTAGCGGGAAGGGAGACCCAGTACTTC. The full variable domain, its missing parts supplied by reference TRBV7-2 and TRBJ2-5, is GAGVSQSPSNKVTEKGKDVELRCDPISGHTALYWYRQSLGQGLEFLIYFQGNSAPDKSGLPSDRFSAERTGGSVSTLTIQRTQQEDSAVYLCASSFSRLAGRETQYFGPGTRLLVL.

The rearrangement uses TRBV2 and TRBJ2-2, with 8 bases aligning to TRBD1. Trimming cost V 4 bases and J 4 bases; bases outside gene matches: 2. The CDR3 totals 14 residues. Germline lookup yields CDR1 SNHLY and CDR2 FYNNEI. The CDR3 sequence: CASSATGVTGELFF. The CDR3, as DNA: TGTGCCAGCAGTGCGACAGGGGTCACCGGGGAGCTGTTTTTT.

CDR3 in DNA: TGTGCCAGCAGCAGACAGGTGGGGAACTATGGCTACACCTTC. This sequence encodes CASSRQVGNYGYTF. The chain uses TRBV2 and TRBJ1-2; D possibly corresponds to TRBD1 (6 bases). The germline V and J ends were trimmed by 6 bases and 2 bases, with 13 bases remaining between them. The germline V gene encodes CDR1 SNHLY and CDR2 FYNNEI. CDR3 length: 14 amino acids.

The chain recombines TRBV28 with TRBJ1-4; D uncertain. This CDR3 comprises 17 residues. V lost 2 bases and J 6 bases, leaving 19 bases between the germline ends. CDR1 MDHEN and CDR2 SYDVKM come from the germline V gene. The CDR3 bases are TGTGCCAGCAGTTTAGTTACACCCACCTCATTTCATGAAAAACTGTTTTTT. Its translation is CASSLVTPTSFHEKLFF.

This clone was counted between two and nine times. The V and J genes are TRBV19 and TRBJ1-5, with D hard to call. V lost 3 bases to trimming and J lost 4 bases, with 7 bases between them. Germline assignment: CDR1 LNHDA and CDR2 SQIVND (reference sequence). The CDR3 runs 13 residues. CDR3 in amino acids: CASSIEGNQPQHF. The CDR3 DNA reads TGTGCCAGTAGTATTGAGGGAAATCAGCCCCAGCATTTT.

The V gene is TRBV5-4, the J gene TRBJ2-1; 10 positions match TRBD1. With V trimmed by 3 bases and J by 8 bases, 14 bases remained unmatched. The germline V gene has CDR1 SGHNT and CDR2 YYREEE (reference sequence). This CDR3 region has 17 residues. The CDR3 sequence: CASSSGSTGGAVDEQFF. The CDR3 coding sequence is TGTGCCAGCAGCTCCGGATCGACAGGGGGCGCGGTAGATGAGCAGTTCTTC.

This clone appeared a single time. The J gene is TRBJ2-3, the V gene TRBV19; D is possibly TRBD1 (5 bases). The CDR3 contains 14 residues. The germline CDR1 and CDR2 sequences are LNHDA and SQIVND (reference sequence). Trimming removed 3 bases at V and 2 bases at J, with 9 bases between. The CDR3 DNA sequence: TGTGCCAGTAGTATGTCCAGGGCCACAGATACGCAGTATTTT. Its protein product is CASSMSRATDTQYF.

This chain links TRBV27 with TRBJ2-2; no firm D call. There are 15 residues in the CDR3. Germline CDR1 MNHEY, CDR2 SMNVEV (reference sequence). The V gene lost 5 bases and the J gene lost 2 bases, with 12 bases spanning the gap. CDR3 loop: CASSPLGSNTGELFF. The CDR3 region has the DNA TGTGCCAGCAGTCCGCTGGGCTCCAACACCGGGGAGCTGTTTTTT.

CDR3 DNA: TGTGCCAGCAGTTTGTCGGTATACAATGAGCAGTTCTTC. Encoded protein: CASSLSVYNEQFF. The chain has TRBV27 and TRBJ2-1; no firm D call. The CDR3 covers 13 residues. Germline loops: CDR1 MNHEY, CDR2 SMNVEV (reference sequence). Trimming pared 3 bases from V and 4 bases from J, leaving 7 bases between.

This clone was observed once. V is TRBV25-1 and J is TRBJ1-2; TRBD1 matches 7 bases. Germline CDR1 and CDR2: MGHDK and SYGVNS. The V segment lost 3 bases and the J segment 7 bases; nucleotides outside the gene matches: 11. The CDR3 has 15 residues. CDR3 sequence: CASSEPRGGAGGYTF. Here the CDR3 DNA reads TGTGCCAGCAGTGAGCCAAGAGGGGGCGCAGGTGGCTACACCTTC.

The rearrangement uses TRBV6-5 and TRBJ2-7; 9 bases match TRBD2. With V trimmed by 0 bases and J by 3 bases, 6 bases remained unmatched. Germline V gene sequence: CDR1 MNHEY, CDR2 SVGAGI. CDR3 length: 16 residues. CDR3 in amino acids: CASSYSMTSGNYEQYF. The DNA of the CDR3 is TGTGCCAGCAGTTACTCCATGACTAGCGGAAACTACGAGCAGTACTTC.

This rearrangement joins TRBV18 to TRBJ2-7; 7 nucleotides align to TRBD1. CDR1 is KGHSH, CDR2 LQKENI, per germline. The CDR3 consists of 13 residues. V was clipped by 4 bases and J by 6 bases; unmatched bases: 6. CDR3 loop: CASSLQGTSEQYF. CDR3 nucleotide sequence: TGTGCCAGCTCACTACAGGGGACGTCCGAGCAGTACTTC. Full variable domain (outside the CDR3, taken from reference TRBV18 and TRBJ2-7): NAGVMQNPRHLVRRRGQEARLRCSPMKGHSHVYWYRQLPEEGLKFMVYLQKENIIDESGMPKERFSAEFPKEGPSILRIQQVVRGDSAAYFCASSLQGTSEQYFGPGTRLTVT.